Below, one T cell receptor (beta chain) is given with its context. In this sample, this clonotype turned up a few times. Its cognate antigen has yet to be identified. No base quality values were provided; no much bigger clone lies one nucleotide off. The sample belongs to a study of blood T cells in healthy people across ages (dated by TCRdb to the mid-2010s). Background for the entire study: In model experiments, template switching captured roughly one uniquely barcoded TCR beta cDNA molecule for every two T cells. To avoid experimental bias, donors of different ages were randomly spread across the sequencing lanes. Two additional independent replicas of 1 million unique cDNA reads from the same blood draw were analyzed for two donors (one aged 18 to 30 and one aged 80 or older). The study measured age-related changes in TCR beta repertoire diversity using deep sequencing normalized with unique cDNA molecular identifiers. The donors were split into four age groups: young (average 16 years), middle-aged (39), aged (over 55) and long-lived (82). General study outcomes and caveats: The long-lived group showed more naive CD4+ T cells, fewer expanded clones and increased TCR diversity than the aged group, suggesting age selection. Observed TCR beta diversity correlated strongly with the percentage of naive T cells measured by flow cytometry. Estimates of total diversity from one million sequenced T cells were regarded as lower bounds and underestimates. Bulk unsorted PBMC profiling prevented conclusive comparison of naive and antigen-experienced compartments. As age increased, observed TCR beta diversity per million T cells dropped in a roughly linear way, and a significant reduction was already evident by age 40. Donor CMV infection status was unknown, potentially confounding age-related changes in expanded clonotypes.

There are 14 amino acids in the CDR3, from cysteine to phenylalanine inclusive. The sequence is cut down to CDR3 DNA, 42 bases in frame from base 1. Looking up the germline V gene yields CDR1 SGDLS and CDR2 YYNGEE. Here V drops 4 bases and J drops 8 bases, and the junction holds 9 bases not matched to any gene. The donors were about 40 Caucasian individuals from Russia, aged 6 to 90 years, who were systemically healthy. Ten milliliters of peripheral blood were drawn from each donor into EDTA-treated Vacutainer tubes. Ficoll-Paque density-gradient centrifugation was used to isolate PBMCs, with at least 7 million obtained per sample. Total RNA was extracted from PBMCs with Trizol reagent, with at least 6 micrograms obtained per sample. Naive CD45RAhigh/CD27high T cell percentages were measured by flow cytometry on a PBMC aliquot from every donor. The library was made by 5' RACE. Sequencing was performed on an Illumina HiSeq 2500. A second roughly 7 to 11 cycle PCR used a sample-barcoded 5' primer and a J-beta primer mix. A unique molecular identifier was introduced onto each TCR beta cDNA molecule by a template-switch 5' adaptor carrying 12 random nucleotides. Each sample yielded at least 2.5 million CDR3-containing paired-end reads. First-strand cDNA was synthesized from all RNA with the Mint cDNA synthesis kit, primed by a TRBC-specific oligonucleotide. All cDNA was treated with uracil-DNA glycosylase and then went through a first 18-cycle PCR with the universal primers M1SS and BC2_uni_R. On the study's bioinformatics: Normalization of each sample was performed by random selection of 1 million high-quality reads, each carrying a distinct molecular identifier. Reads sharing molecular identifiers were discarded rather than binned into consensus sequences. MiTCR, set to a Q25 quality threshold and the strictest error-elimination algorithm, was used for CDR3 identification, clonotype clustering and error correction. Lower-bound total TCR beta diversity was estimated with a nonparametric unseen species model using Euler transformation. TCRdb reprocessing: public reads trimmed at Q25 with fastp, clones called with MiXCR, in-frame beta chains kept. Each CDR3 protein appears once, grouped with its most common genes and DNA. TCRdb, rather than the study authors, made the V and J calls. The sample table records about 1.4 million distinct CDR3 sequences; around 55% of these occur just once. In total, the top ten clones hold more than 6% of the sample.

This sequence was found in a man between 18 and 35 years old in good health. The chain employs TRBV9 and TRBJ2-1, with 7 bases aligning to TRBD1. Sequencing was performed on blood. The encoded CDR3 is CASSPPDRVDEQFF. The DNA is as follows: TGTGCCAGCAGCCCACCCGACAGGGTCGATGAGCAGTTCTTC.